Below are 20 T cell receptor beta chains sequenced from a single sample in a study of blood T cell repertoires in COVID-19. Sequencing used immunoSEQ multiplex PCR; TCRdb keeps in-frame clones, though not all of them. The sample includes fewer than 200,000 clones, about 90% seen only once; the top ten take roughly 9%. Sequenced sample: PBMCs or T cells enriched from blood (not recorded which). Receptors originate from a woman in her late teens or twenties who had recovered from COVID-19.

This sequence joins TRBV29-1 and TRBJ2-1, with 9 bases lining up with TRBD2. Trimming at V came to 2 bases and at J to 8 bases, leaving 4 bases not matched to a gene. Germline V lookup: CDR1 SQVTM, CDR2 ANQGSEA. The CDR3 covers 13 residues. The DNA of the CDR3 is TGCAGCGTTGAACCGGGACTAGCAGATGAGCAGTTCTTC. This encodes CSVEPGLADEQFF.

This chain uses TRBV19 with TRBJ2-1; perhaps TRBD2 as D (6 bases). The germline V gene encodes CDR1 LNHDA and CDR2 SQIVND (reference sequence). The CDR3 consists of 14 residues. V was pared by 7 bases and J by 6 bases, with 16 bases between. Here the CDR3 DNA reads TGTGCCAGTACCGGGACTCCTACTTCCAATGAGCAGTTCTTC. This sequence encodes CASTGTPTSNEQFF.

The chain has TRBV3-1 (or the pseudogene TRBV3-2) and TRBJ2-2, with 8 bases matching TRBD2. This CDR3 spans 15 amino acids. Germline V gives CDR1 LGHDT, CDR2 YNNKEL (reference sequence). The junction had 11 bases not matched to a gene; V was cut back by 7 bases and J by 7 bases. CDR3 bases: TGTGCCAGCAACCCGGGGGGGACTGATCGCGGGGAGCTGTTTTTT. It codes for CASNPGGTDRGELFF.

In its sample, this clone was seen once. V usage is TRBV5-6 and J usage is TRBJ1-2; 8 bases map to TRBD1. Germline V gene data show CDR1 as SGHDT and CDR2 as YYEEEE. This CDR3 is 15 amino acids long. Unmatched junction bases numbered 8, after V lost 0 bases and J lost 7 bases. CDR3 nucleotide sequence: TGTGCCAGCAGCTTGGGGCGGGGCAGGGGGCCTGGCTACACCTTC. Residues: CASSLGRGRGPGYTF. Together with reference TRBV5-6 and TRBJ1-2, the CDR3 gives the full variable domain: DAGVTQSPTHLIKTRGQQVTLRCSPKSGHDTVSWYQQALGQGPQFIFQYYEEEERQRGNFPDRFSGHQFPNYSSELNVNALLLGDSALYLCASSLGRGRGPGYTFGSGTRLTVV.

V gene TRBV3-1 (or the pseudogene TRBV3-2) combines with J gene TRBJ1-2, with 7 bases identical to TRBD1. V lost 7 bases to trimming and J lost 5 bases; unmatched junction nucleotides: 10. There are 14 residues in the CDR3. The V gene's germline CDR1 is LGHDT and CDR2 YNNKEL (reference sequence). The CDR3 reads CASTNAGGGYGYTF. Here the CDR3 DNA reads TGTGCCAGCACGAATGCAGGGGGTGGATATGGCTACACCTTC.

The V gene is TRBV10-3, the J gene TRBJ2-1; 7 bases line up with TRBD1. Germline trimming cut 10 bases from V and 5 bases from J; bases unmatched to any gene: 8. Germline V CDR1 and CDR2: ENHRY, SYGVKD. The CDR3 length is 13 residues. The CDR3 DNA reads as TGTGCCACCACGACAGGGTTGGACAATGAGCAGTTCTTC. Translating gives CATTTGLDNEQFF.

The rearrangement uses TRBV7-9 and TRBJ1-4; 7 bases fit TRBD1. Trimming at V came to 2 bases and at J to 0 bases, leaving 9 bases not matched to a gene. CDR1 and CDR2 (germline): SEHNR, FQNEAQ (reference sequence). This CDR3 comprises 18 residues. The CDR3 DNA reads TGTGCCAGCAGCTTAAGGGACAGACGAAACCCAACTAATGAAAAACTGTTTTTT. Protein: CASSLRDRRNPTNEKLFF.

The chain joins TRBV7-2 to TRBJ2-2; TRBD2 matches 7 bases. CDR1 and CDR2 from the germline V gene are SGHTA and FQGNSA. V lost 5 bases to trimming and J lost 2 bases; unmatched junction nucleotides: 8. The CDR3 is 16 amino acids. The CDR3 nucleotides read TGTGCCAGCAGCCCCTTAACTAGCGTAAACACCGGGGAGCTGTTTTTT. It is translated as CASSPLTSVNTGELFF.

The rearrangement joins TRBV7-2 to TRBJ2-7; D possibly corresponds to TRBD1 (6 bases). The germline V gene has CDR1 SGHTA and CDR2 FQGNSA. V was pared by 4 bases and J by 2 bases, with 12 bases between. The CDR3 runs to 14 residues. CDR3 nucleotides: TGTGCCAGCAGCTCCCGGGACAAAGCCTACGAGCAGTACTTC. This translates into CASSSRDKAYEQYF.

This chain joins TRBV18 and TRBJ2-4; D gene unclear. Trimming pared 1 base from V and 5 bases from J, leaving 15 bases between. Germline values: CDR1 KGHSH, CDR2 LQKENI. The CDR3 spans 16 residues. The CDR3 here is CASSPLDTALENIQYF. Written as DNA, the CDR3 is TGTGCCAGCTCACCACTCGACACTGCCTTGGAAAACATTCAGTACTTC.

The genes are TRBV28 and TRBJ1-1; 7 bases fit TRBD1. Germline values: CDR1 MDHEN, CDR2 SYDVKM. V lost 6 bases and J lost 10; bases outside the gene matches: 20. CDR3 length: 16 residues. The CDR3 loop is CASRYEGAGQQAGAFF. CDR3 sequence (DNA): TGTGCCAGCAGATATGAGGGGGCCGGGCAGCAAGCAGGAGCTTTCTTT.

The V gene is TRBV6-1, the J gene TRBJ1-1; perhaps TRBD1 as D (6 bases). Trimming removed 1 base from V and 1 base from J, with 10 bases in between. Germline V CDR1 and CDR2: MNHNS, SASEGT. This CDR3 is 15 amino acids long. Here the CDR3 DNA reads TGTGCCAGCAGTGAAGATCCGGGACAGAACACTGAAGCTTTCTTT. Protein: CASSEDPGQNTEAFF.

The sample holds one count of this clone. The J gene is TRBJ2-1, the V gene TRBV19; 7 nucleotides agree with TRBD1. This CDR3 has 14 amino acids. V trimming: 1 base; J trimming: 8 bases; junction bases outside the gene matches: 5. Germline V gene lookup returns CDR1 LNHDA and CDR2 SQIVND (reference sequence). CDR3 nucleotides: TGTGCCAGTAGTATAGGACAGGGAATCGATGAGCAGTTCTTC. As protein: CASSIGQGIDEQFF.

In DNA, the CDR3 is TGTGCCTGGAGTGTTGGGGTAGCGGGAGGCAATGAGCAGTTCTTC. This gives the protein CAWSVGVAGGNEQFF. The V gene is TRBV30, the J gene TRBJ2-1, with 10 positions matching TRBD2. The CDR3 runs 15 residues. Unmatched junction bases numbered 5, after V lost 0 bases and J lost 6 bases. Germline values: CDR1 GTSNPN, CDR2 SVGIG (reference sequence).

CDR3 residues: CASSQAVAGVFEQYF. The CDR3 nucleotides are TGTGCCAGCAGCCAGGCGGTTGCGGGAGTGTTCGAGCAGTACTTC. The chain links TRBV3-1 (or the pseudogene TRBV3-2) to TRBJ2-7; 7 bases are a match to TRBD2. Per germline, CDR1 LGHDT and CDR2 YNNKEL (reference sequence). J lost 6 bases, V lost 3 bases, and 11 bases had no gene match. CDR3 length: 15 amino acids.

This clone was recorded only once. CDR3 in DNA: TGTGCCAAAAGAGCCGACAGCTCCTACGAGCAGTACTTC. It specifies CAKRADSSYEQYF. The gene calls are TRBV21-1 and TRBJ2-7; the table names TRBD1, a call not compared with the DNA. TRBV21-1 is a recognized pseudogene. The CDR3 runs to 13 residues.

The chain employs TRBV2 and TRBJ1-3, with 9 bases matching TRBD1. The CDR3 loop spans 16 amino acids. The germline V gene encodes CDR1 SNHLY and CDR2 FYNNEI. Trimming cost V 4 bases and J 2 bases; bases outside gene matches: 6. CDR3 nucleotide sequence: TGTGCCAGCAGTGTGCAGACAGGGGGAACTGGAAACACCATATATTTT. It specifies CASSVQTGGTGNTIYF.

The chain joins TRBV3-1 (or the pseudogene TRBV3-2) to TRBJ2-1; D is perhaps TRBD1 (5 bases). Trimming took off 1 base at V and 4 bases at J, with 8 bases between the two ends. The CDR3 is 14 amino acids. Looked up from germline, CDR1 is LGHDT and CDR2 is YNNKEL (reference sequence). The CDR3 sequence is CASSQVPGYNEQFF. DNA of the CDR3: TGTGCCAGCAGCCAAGTCCCAGGGTACAATGAGCAGTTCTTC.

This clone showed up just a few times. V usage is TRBV7-8 and J usage is TRBJ1-2, with D perhaps TRBD1 (6 bases). The ends were cut back, 2 bases at V and 8 bases at J, with 15 bases in the middle. CDR1 is SGHVS and CDR2 is FQNEAQ in the germline V gene. The CDR3 sequence is 14 residues long. The CDR3, as DNA: TGTGCCAGCAGCTTACTTACAGGGACGGGGGGCTACACCTTC. Amino acid sequence: CASSLLTGTGGYTF.

V and J are TRBV5-6 and TRBJ2-7; D is ambiguous. CDR3 length: 13 residues. CDR1 is SGHDT and CDR2 is YYEEEE in the germline V gene. V was pared by 3 bases and J by 3 bases, with 10 bases between. DNA for the CDR3: TGTGCCAGCAGCTCCGATACGAGCTACGAGCAGTACTTC. Translated: CASSSDTSYEQYF.